Listed below are T cell receptor beta chains from one sample, sequenced in a study of glioma-infiltrating T cells after dendritic cell vaccination. Profiled with immunoSEQ multiplex PCR; TCRdb holds only in-frame clones, not every one. The data contain 85,000 to 110,000 clones, approximately 80% of them singletons. Sequenced material: blood, taken before dendritic cell vaccination. These receptors were obtained from a human donor with glioblastoma. Each CDR3 is given with its conserved first and last residue. The D gene is left open where the match is weak. Size tells how often a clone was seen (once, few, many) or the class of an expanded clone, and some rows leave it out.

TRBJ2-7 NA TRBV18 TRBD2 CASSPGGQGREQYF TGTGCCAGCTCCCCGGGAGGGCAGGGGCGCGAGCAGTACTTC
TRBJ1-6 NA TRBV18 TRBD1 CASRTGMDSPLHF TGTGCCAGTCGGACAGGCATGGATTCACCCCTCCACTTT
TRBJ1-4 many TRBV4-3 NA CASSQDPWTDEKLFF TGCGCCAGCAGCCAAGATCCCTGGACAGATGAAAAACTGTTTTTT
TRBJ2-1 NA TRBV10-3 NA CAISDGIHNEQFF TGTGCCATCAGTGACGGTATCCACAATGAGCAGTTCTTC
TRBJ2-5 NA TRBV7-2 NA CASSLFASTDTETQYF TGTGCCAGCAGCTTATTCGCTAGCACAGATACAGAGACCCAGTACTTC
TRBJ1-6 NA TRBV5-4 NA CASSLRFSYNSPLHF TGTGCCAGCAGCCTACGGTTCTCCTATAATTCACCCCTCCACTTT
TRBJ2-1 few TRBV4-3 TRBD1 CASSQFGQGAPEQFF TGCGCCAGCAGCCAATTTGGACAGGGGGCACCTGAGCAGTTCTTC
TRBJ2-7 NA TRBV27 NA CASSLGRSYEQYF TGTGCCAGCAGTTTAGGCAGATCCTACGAGCAGTACTTC
TRBJ1-4 once TRBV5-5 TRBD1 CASSLEGAPGEKLFF TGTGCCAGCAGCTTGGAGGGGGCCCCAGGGGAAAAACTGTTTTTT
TRBJ1-1 NA TRBV5-4 NA CASRIDTGGTEAFF TGTGCCAGCAGAATCGACACGGGGGGCACTGAAGCTTTCTTT
TRBJ2-1 NA TRBV19 TRBD2 CASRGSGGRDEQFF TGTGCCAGTAGGGGCAGCGGGGGTCGGGATGAGCAGTTCTTC
TRBJ1-1 NA TRBV7-2 TRBD1 CASSEDRGNTEAFF TGTGCCAGCAGCGAAGACAGGGGGAACACTGAAGCTTTCTTT
TRBJ2-7 NA TRBV5-1 NA CASSLGGDPYEQYF TGCGCCAGCAGCTTGGGCGGGGACCCTTACGAGCAGTACTTC
TRBJ2-7 NA TRBV2 TRBD2 CASSDSGMRPQGDEQYF TGTGCCAGCAGTGATAGCGGGATGAGACCCCAAGGTGACGAGCAGTACTTC
TRBJ1-1 NA TRBV7-9 TRBD1 CASSLVQGVNTEAFF TGTGCCAGCAGCTTAGTTCAGGGGGTGAACACTGAAGCTTTCTTT
TRBJ2-1 NA TRBV6-6 TRBD2 CASSYRLAGQSNEQFF TGTGCCAGCAGTTACCGGCTAGCGGGGCAGTCCAATGAGCAGTTCTTC
TRBJ2-5 NA TRBV5-1 NA CASSFILTGNGETQYF TGCGCCAGCAGCTTTATACTGACAGGAAATGGGGAGACCCAGTACTTC
TRBJ1-4 NA TRBV4-3 TRBD1 CASSQEAVGDRGFTEKLFF TGCGCCAGCAGCCAAGAAGCAGTAGGGGACAGGGGTTTTACTGAAAAACTGTTTTTT
TRBJ2-1 NA TRBV27 NA CASSLSQGNEQFF TGTGCCAGCAGTTTATCCCAGGGTAATGAGCAGTTCTTC
TRBJ2-6 NA TRBV6-6 NA CASSYSAGDGANVLTF TGTGCCAGCAGTTACTCAGCAGGGGATGGGGCCAACGTCCTGACTTTC
TRBJ2-5 few TRBV9 NA CASSANPDSQETQYF TGTGCCAGCAGCGCAAACCCGGACAGCCAAGAGACCCAGTACTTC
TRBJ2-5 NA TRBV27 TRBD2 CASSRLAGSRETQYF TGTGCCAGCAGCCGACTAGCGGGGAGTAGGGAGACCCAGTACTTC
TRBJ2-2 NA TRBV9 TRBD2 CASSVGAAGGQTGELFF TGTGCCAGCAGCGTAGGGGCAGCGGGGGGGCAAACCGGGGAGCTGTTTTTT
TRBJ2-3 NA TRBV4-3 NA CASSPSPLENTQYF TGCGCCAGCAGCCCTTCCCCACTAGAAAATACGCAGTATTTT
TRBJ1-6 NA TRBV19 NA CASSIGLNSPLHF TGTGCCAGTAGTATAGGTCTAAATTCACCCCTCCACTTT
TRBJ2-2 NA TRBV7-6 NA CASSLAGTGELFF TGTGCCAGCAGCTTGGCAGGCACCGGGGAGCTGTTTTTT
TRBJ1-2 NA TRBV30 NA CASLSQTNYGYTF TGTGCCTCATTGTCTCAGACTAACTATGGCTACACCTTC
TRBJ1-2 NA TRBV6-1 TRBD1 CASPQGEGQPLGYTF TGTGCCAGCCCACAGGGGGAAGGCCAGCCCTTGGGCTACACCTTC
TRBJ1-6 NA TRBV28 TRBD1 CASSPGTDSSPLHF TGTGCCAGCAGTCCCGGGACAGATAGTTCACCCCTCCACTTT
TRBJ1-1 NA TRBV5-1 TRBD1 CASSLKGGARTEAFF TGCGCCAGCAGCTTGAAAGGGGGCGCGAGGACTGAAGCTTTCTTT
TRBJ2-5 once TRBV10-1 TRBD1 CASSEYRGRRETQYF TGCGCCAGCAGTGAGTACAGGGGGCGACGAGAGACCCAGTACTTC
TRBJ1-2 NA TRBV4-2 NA CASSQDQGYGYTF TGTGCCAGCAGCCAAGATCAGGGGTATGGCTACACCTTC
TRBJ2-7 NA TRBV13 TRBD1 CASSEFFDRGNTYEQYF TGTGCCAGCAGTGAATTCTTCGACAGGGGGAATACCTACGAGCAGTACTTC